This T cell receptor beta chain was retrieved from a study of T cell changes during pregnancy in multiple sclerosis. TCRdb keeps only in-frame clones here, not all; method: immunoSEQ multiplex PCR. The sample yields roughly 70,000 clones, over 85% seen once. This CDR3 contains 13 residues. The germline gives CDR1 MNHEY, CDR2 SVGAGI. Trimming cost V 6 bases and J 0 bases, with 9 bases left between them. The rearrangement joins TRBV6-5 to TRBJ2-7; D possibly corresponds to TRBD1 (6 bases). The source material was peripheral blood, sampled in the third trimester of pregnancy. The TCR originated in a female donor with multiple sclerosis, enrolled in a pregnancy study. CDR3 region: CASSQGSSYEQYF. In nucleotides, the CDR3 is TGTGCCAGCAGCCAGGGGAGCTCCTACGAGCAGTACTTC.